Sequencing of this T cell receptor (beta chain) was carried out in a study of blood T cell repertoires in COVID-19. Overall study context: COVID-19 samples collected from the United States, Italy and Spain covered acute and convalescent phases. The cDNA or gDNA used as material had been derived from T cells, B-cell-depleted T cells, or PBMCs.

Original methodology: Estimates of nucleated cell counts were drawn from the amplification of reference gene primers. TCRdb keeps only in-frame clones here, not all; method: immunoSEQ multiplex PCR. V and J calls and clone size come straight from that table; D and trimming were deduced from the DNA. The table shows under 20,000 clones, with 75% to 85% occurring only once. Germline assignment: CDR1 SGHDN and CDR2 FVKESK. V gave up 4 bases and J gave up 2 bases, with 17 bases separating them. This CDR3 has 16 amino acids. V usage is TRBV14 and J usage is TRBJ2-5; tentative D call: TRBD1 (6 bases). The source of this sequence is a man older than 75 with active COVID-19. The sample comprised peripheral blood. The CDR3 spells CASSLLVRGAQETQYF. CDR3 bases: TGTGCCAGCAGCCTACTAGTCAGGGGTGCTCAAGAGACCCAGTACTTC.